Listed below are T cell receptor beta chains from one sample, sequenced in a study of siplizumab effects on memory and regulatory T cells. Libraries were prepared by immunoSEQ multiplex PCR; TCRdb keeps only in-frame clonotypes and omits some of them. Seen here are about 50,000 clones, about 90% observed once, and the top ten hold around 0.3%. The material sequenced was naive CD8+ T cells sorted from blood. Receptors were obtained from a human donor in good health. CDR3s include the opening cysteine and the closing phenylalanine or tryptophan. A D gene is named only where the DNA matches it firmly. Some rows have no size entry. The others give once, few or many, or a class for an expanded clone.

d_gene: .; abundance: .; v_gene: TRBV7-6; j_gene: TRBJ2-3; CDR3nt: TGTGCCAGCAGCCTAGGAGGGGCGGGAGATACGCAGTATTTT; CDR3aa: CASSLGGAGDTQYF
d_gene: TRBD1; abundance: .; v_gene: TRBV5-4; j_gene: TRBJ1-2; CDR3nt: TGTGCCAGCAGCGCACCGGGACAGGGAGCTAACTATGGCTACACCTTC; CDR3aa: CASSAPGQGANYGYTF
d_gene: TRBD2; abundance: .; v_gene: TRBV11-1; j_gene: TRBJ2-5; CDR3nt: TGTGCCAGCAGCTTAGTAGCTAGCGGGGGTGAGACCCAGTACTTC; CDR3aa: CASSLVASGGETQYF
d_gene: TRBD1; abundance: once; v_gene: TRBV6-1; j_gene: TRBJ1-2; CDR3nt: TGTGCCAGCGGCGGGACAGAGGGCTACACCTTC; CDR3aa: CASGGTEGYTF
d_gene: TRBD1; abundance: .; v_gene: TRBV19; j_gene: TRBJ1-1; CDR3nt: TGTGCCAGTAGTATTGACAGGGGGCTCACTGAAGCTTTCTTT; CDR3aa: CASSIDRGLTEAFF
d_gene: .; abundance: .; v_gene: TRBV19; j_gene: TRBJ2-7; CDR3nt: TGTGCCAGTAGTATTAGAGGGGAAGAGCAGTACTTC; CDR3aa: CASSIRGEEQYF
d_gene: TRBD2; abundance: .; v_gene: TRBV5-1; j_gene: TRBJ2-7; CDR3nt: TGCGCCAGCAGCTTTGGAGCGGGAGAGAACGAGCAGTACTTC; CDR3aa: CASSFGAGENEQYF
d_gene: .; abundance: .; v_gene: TRBV6-1; j_gene: TRBJ2-2; CDR3nt: TGTGCCAGCAGTGAAGACTGGCACGAAGGGGCCGGGGAGCTGTTTTTT; CDR3aa: CASSEDWHEGAGELFF
d_gene: .; abundance: .; v_gene: TRBV29-1; j_gene: TRBJ1-2; CDR3nt: TGCAGGGCGGACAGCTCATTAGGGGGCTACACCTTC; CDR3aa: CRADSSLGGYTF
d_gene: TRBD1; abundance: once; v_gene: TRBV7-8; j_gene: TRBJ2-7; CDR3nt: TGTGCCAGCAGCTTAGCGGGACAGGATATGAACGAGCAGTACTTC; CDR3aa: CASSLAGQDMNEQYF
d_gene: .; abundance: .; v_gene: TRBV29-1; j_gene: TRBJ2-5; CDR3nt: TGCAGCCACGACCTAGGGGGACTCCAAGAGACCCAGTACTTC; CDR3aa: CSHDLGGLQETQYF
d_gene: .; abundance: .; v_gene: TRBV4-1; j_gene: TRBJ2-7; CDR3nt: TGCGCCAGCAGCCAAGAAGTAGTACTTGAGCAGTACTTC; CDR3aa: CASSQEVVLEQYF
d_gene: .; abundance: .; v_gene: TRBV5-4; j_gene: TRBJ2-7; CDR3nt: TGTGCCAGCAGCTTGGAACACGAGCAGTACTTC; CDR3aa: CASSLEHEQYF
d_gene: .; abundance: .; v_gene: TRBV19; j_gene: TRBJ2-7; CDR3nt: TGTGCCAGTAGTACAAATCCCTACGAGCAGTACTTC; CDR3aa: CASSTNPYEQYF
d_gene: TRBD2; abundance: .; v_gene: TRBV27; j_gene: TRBJ2-7; CDR3nt: TGTGCCAGCAGGACCCCCGCCGCGGGAGGTTGGTACGAGCAGTACTTC; CDR3aa: CASRTPAAGGWYEQYF
d_gene: TRBD2; abundance: .; v_gene: TRBV9; j_gene: TRBJ2-1; CDR3nt: TGTGCCAGCAGCGTACCCTCGGGGGGACTAGCGGTACCCTACAATGAGCAGTTCTTC; CDR3aa: CASSVPSGGLAVPYNEQFF
d_gene: TRBD2; abundance: .; v_gene: TRBV5-5; j_gene: TRBJ2-7; CDR3nt: TGTGCCAGCACCCTCCTGTGGGACTATCGATACGAGCAGTACTTC; CDR3aa: CASTLLWDYRYEQYF
d_gene: .; abundance: once; v_gene: TRBV27; j_gene: TRBJ1-2; CDR3nt: TGTGCCAGCAGTATCACCCCAGAGAACTATGGCTACACCTTC; CDR3aa: CASSITPENYGYTF
d_gene: TRBD2; abundance: .; v_gene: TRBV14; j_gene: TRBJ2-5; CDR3nt: TGTGCCAGCAGCCAGAGACTAGCGGGGAGGGAGACCCAGTACTTC; CDR3aa: CASSQRLAGRETQYF
d_gene: .; abundance: .; v_gene: TRBV27; j_gene: TRBJ2-7; CDR3nt: TGTGCCAGCAGTTTGTTCGGGCCTAGGAACGAGCAGTACTTC; CDR3aa: CASSLFGPRNEQYF